This T cell receptor (beta chain) was documented in a study of shared clonotypes between healthy human individuals (dated by TCRdb to about 2020). About the investigation overall: A few men and a couple of women, aged 18 to 49 years, made up the cohort. To increase sequencing depth and limit assay-specific biases, TCR repertoire library preparation and sequencing were carried out by different laboratories using diverse techniques. Blood TCR repertoires of five healthy adults were deeply sequenced to estimate repertoire size and the extent of clonotype sharing between individuals. For each donor, three plates each were used for CD4 naive and CD4 memory, two plates were used for CD8 naive, and one plate was used for CD8 memory. Between about 0.85 and 8.9 billion PBMCs per donor were obtained by leukapheresis.

CDR1 and CDR2 are drawn from the germline V gene: LGHNA, YSLEER. Reading from cysteine to phenylalanine, the CDR3 counts 16 amino acids. The entry retains the CDR3 DNA only, 48 bases that are in frame from base 1. V is shortened by 1 base, J by 4 bases, and the region joining them spans 17 bases. Concerning this clone itself: The specificity of this receptor is unknown. Base-call qualities are not available, and no considerably larger clone is one nucleotide away.

Using the deep immunoSEQ assay, multiplex PCR amplified TCR CDR3 regions from genomic DNA. Genomic DNA extracted from each cell subset was distributed evenly over all wells of several immunoSEQ 96-well plates, and each plate served as one replicate. Each replicate PCR for sorted subsets received about 210 ng genomic DNA, equal to roughly 33,000 T cell genomes. Purified libraries were quantified with a Qubit 3.0 fluorometer, sized on a Bioanalyzer 2100, and re-quantified with the KAPA Library Quantification kit. A separate single-read 150-cycle Illumina NextSeq 550 flow cell was used to sequence each immunoSEQ 96-well plate. The source study handled its data this way. Because only junctional sequences without quality scores were contained in the immunoSEQ output, filtering matching that applied to full-length reads could not be performed. To assign V/J genes and CDR3, sequences were annotated against IMGT germline references using PyIR, a Python wrapper for IgBLAST v1.9. Reads with weak V/J assignments (E-value above 1e-6), missing CDR3, stop codons, out-of-frame junctions, or ambiguous translated residues were removed. A V3J clonotype was defined by an identical inferred V gene, J gene, and CDR3 amino acid sequence. Percentage overlap between repertoires was computed as shared unique clonotypes divided by the size of the smaller repertoire. RTK rarefaction, the Chao1 estimator, and Recon v2.1 estimates of unobserved clonotypes were used to assess repertoire richness. For all TCRbeta clonotypes obtained by the gDNA method from several donors, generation probabilities were computed with OLGA. TCRdb carries this immuneACCESS record with in-frame sequences only. Its versions omit some clonotypes, under half of them owing to an unresolved V gene in the studies checked, with the rest unexplained. The V and J calls and clone size were taken over from that table, and D and trimming were inferred from the DNA. Within this sample are about 680,000 clones, with 92% of them counted one time only. The ten largest make up 24% of the sample.

CD8 naive samples were CD45RO-negative cells positively selected for CCR7, giving a CD45RA+CCR7+ population that excluded TemRA cells. The donors were healthy, HIV-negative adults who had no recently reported acute infections or vaccinations. All donors were Caucasian adults living in Nashville, Tennessee, USA. Blood was obtained by leukapheresis, after which PBMCs were separated by Ficoll-Histopaque density gradient centrifugation and cryopreserved in liquid nitrogen vapor phase. Purity and quantity of every magnetically sorted T cell population were checked by analytical flow cytometry. From each sorted fraction, genomic DNA was isolated and quantified by UV absorbance on a Nanodrop 2000c. General findings and caveats noted by the study authors: Rarefaction of sorted-subset datasets indicated incomplete sequencing despite the large sequencing depth. Naive subsets generally had larger estimated clonotype richness than memory subsets did. Pairwise subsampling indicated that sequencing depth was expected to affect the degree of clonotype sharing among donors. Sampling was limited to blood, and TCR repertoires in tissue likely differ from TCR repertoires in blood. Across a few donors, about 5.2% of naive CD4, roughly 3.3% of naive CD8, about 2.3% of memory CD4, and around 0.4% of memory CD8 clonotypes were shared. Because the study included only a small number of donors, the genetic and exposure-history diversity represented was limited. Compared with non-shared clonotypes, the clonotypes found in all four sorted-subset donors had higher generation probabilities.

The chain employs TRBV4-3 and TRBJ2-7; the D region may be TRBD1 or TRBD2, each matching 5 bases equally. Source material: naive CD8+ T cells sorted from blood. The cell subset or site label, read with the paper, signifies: CD45RA+CCR7+. The TCR sequence derives from a man younger than 40 in good health. The sequenced DNA: TGCGCCAGCAGCCAAGGCCGGTCTGGGGGTGGATACGAGCAGTACTTC. This codes for CASSQGRSGGGYEQYF.